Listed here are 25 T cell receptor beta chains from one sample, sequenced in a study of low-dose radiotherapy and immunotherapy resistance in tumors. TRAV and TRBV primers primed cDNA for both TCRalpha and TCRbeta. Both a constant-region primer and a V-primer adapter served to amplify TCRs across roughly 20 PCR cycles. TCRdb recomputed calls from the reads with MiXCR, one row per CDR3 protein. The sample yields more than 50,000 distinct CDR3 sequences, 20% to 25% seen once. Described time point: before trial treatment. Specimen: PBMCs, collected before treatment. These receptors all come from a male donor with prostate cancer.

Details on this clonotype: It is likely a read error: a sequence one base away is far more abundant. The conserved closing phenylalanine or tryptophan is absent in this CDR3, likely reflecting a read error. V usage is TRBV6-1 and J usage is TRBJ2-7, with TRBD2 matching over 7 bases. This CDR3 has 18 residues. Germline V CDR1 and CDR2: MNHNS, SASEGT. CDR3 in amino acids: CAISEPVPGSRGAYEQYI. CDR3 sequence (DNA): TGTGCCATCAGTGAGCCCGTCCCCGGGTCCCGGGGGGCCTACGAGCAGTACATC.

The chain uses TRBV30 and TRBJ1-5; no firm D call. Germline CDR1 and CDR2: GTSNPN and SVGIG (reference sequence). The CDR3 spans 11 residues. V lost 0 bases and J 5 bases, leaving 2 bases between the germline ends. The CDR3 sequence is CAWSVHQPQHF. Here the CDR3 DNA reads TGTGCCTGGAGTGTACATCAGCCCCAGCATTTT.

The CDR3 protein is CASTTGRTSGSRDEQFF. CDR3 bases: TGTGCCAGCACGACAGGGCGGACTAGCGGGAGCAGGGATGAGCAGTTCTTC. The rearrangement joins TRBV3-1 to TRBJ2-1, with 13 bases matching TRBD2. CDR1 and CDR2 from the germline V gene are LGHDT and YNNKEL (reference sequence). The CDR3 totals 17 residues. J lost 8 bases, V lost 7 bases, and 14 bases had no gene match.

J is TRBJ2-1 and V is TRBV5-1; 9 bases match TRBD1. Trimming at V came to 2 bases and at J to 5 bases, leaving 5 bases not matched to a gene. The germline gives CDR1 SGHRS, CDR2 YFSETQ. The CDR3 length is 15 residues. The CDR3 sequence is CASSLPGTGNNEQFF. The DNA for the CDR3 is TGCGCCAGCAGCTTACCCGGGACAGGGAACAATGAGCAGTTCTTC.

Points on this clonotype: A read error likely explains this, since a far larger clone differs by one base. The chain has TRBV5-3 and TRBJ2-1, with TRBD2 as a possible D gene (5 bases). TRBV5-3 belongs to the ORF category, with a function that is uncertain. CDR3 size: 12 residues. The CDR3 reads CASSFPGRGQHF. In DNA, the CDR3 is TGTGCCAGCAGCTTTCCTGGGCGCGGGCAGCACTTC.

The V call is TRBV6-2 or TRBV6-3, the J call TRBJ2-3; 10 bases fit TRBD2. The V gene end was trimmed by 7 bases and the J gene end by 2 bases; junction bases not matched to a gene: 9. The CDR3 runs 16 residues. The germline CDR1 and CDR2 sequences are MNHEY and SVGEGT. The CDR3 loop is CASKSRLAGATDTQYF. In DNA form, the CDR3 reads TGTGCCAGCAAAAGCAGGCTAGCGGGGGCCACAGATACGCAGTATTTT.

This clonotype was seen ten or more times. The DNA for the CDR3 is TGCGCCAGCAGTGAAGGAACCACCCAGCCCCAGCATTTT. This translates into CASSEGTTQPQHF. The V and J genes are TRBV10-1 and TRBJ1-5; D unresolved. Trimming took off 3 bases at V and 7 bases at J, with 10 bases between the two ends. Germline CDR1 WNHNN, CDR2 SYGVQD (reference sequence). CDR3 length: 13 amino acids.

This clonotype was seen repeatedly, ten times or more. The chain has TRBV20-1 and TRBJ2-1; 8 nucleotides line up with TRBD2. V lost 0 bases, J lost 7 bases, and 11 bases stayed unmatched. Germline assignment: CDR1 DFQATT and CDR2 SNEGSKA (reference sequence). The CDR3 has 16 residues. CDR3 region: CSARDWRAGGGNEQFF. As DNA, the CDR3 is TGCAGTGCTAGAGATTGGAGGGCGGGAGGAGGGAATGAGCAGTTCTTC.

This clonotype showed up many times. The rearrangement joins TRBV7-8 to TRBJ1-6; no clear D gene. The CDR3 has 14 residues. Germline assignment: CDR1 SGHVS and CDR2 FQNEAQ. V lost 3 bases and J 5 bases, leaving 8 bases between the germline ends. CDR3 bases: TGTGCCAGCAGCTTGCCGGCAAATAATTCACCCCTCCACTTT. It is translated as CASSLPANNSPLHF.

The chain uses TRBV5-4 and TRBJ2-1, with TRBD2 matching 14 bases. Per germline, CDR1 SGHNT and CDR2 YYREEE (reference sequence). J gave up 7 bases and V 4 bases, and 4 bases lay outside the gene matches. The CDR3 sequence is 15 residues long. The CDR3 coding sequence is TGTGCCAGCAGCGAGGGACTAGCGGGAGTGAATGAGCAGTTCTTC. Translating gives CASSEGLAGVNEQFF.

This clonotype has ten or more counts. The CDR3 sequence: CASSPGAANEKLFF. CDR3 in DNA: TGTGCCAGCTCACCAGGGGCGGCTAATGAAAAACTGTTTTTT. The chain joins TRBV18 to TRBJ1-4; D possibly corresponds to TRBD1 (5 bases). Deletions cut 2 bases from V and 3 bases from J, with 7 bases between. This CDR3 is built from 14 residues. Germline loops: CDR1 KGHSH, CDR2 LQKENI.

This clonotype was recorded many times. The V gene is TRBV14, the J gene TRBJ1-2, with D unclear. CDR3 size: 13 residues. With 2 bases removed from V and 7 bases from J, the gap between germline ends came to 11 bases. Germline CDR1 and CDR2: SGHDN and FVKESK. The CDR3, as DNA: TGTGCCAGCAGCCAATCGTTCAAGGGTGGCTACACCTTC. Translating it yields CASSQSFKGGYTF.

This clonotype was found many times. This chain's CDR3 is CASSVEGLAGPETQYF. CDR3 DNA: TGTGCCAGCAGCGTAGAGGGACTAGCGGGGCCGGAGACCCAGTACTTC. The V call is TRBV9, the J call TRBJ2-5; 13 bases are shared with TRBD2. Looked up from germline, CDR1 is SGDLS and CDR2 is YYNGEE. V trimming: 0 bases; J trimming: 5 bases; junction bases outside the gene matches: 4. The CDR3 covers 16 residues.

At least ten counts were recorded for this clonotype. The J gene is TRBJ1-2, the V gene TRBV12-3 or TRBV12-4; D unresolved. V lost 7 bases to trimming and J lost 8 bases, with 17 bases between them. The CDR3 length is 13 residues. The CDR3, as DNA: TGTGCCAGCATCTCAGGCCGGGTGGCGGGCTACACCTTC. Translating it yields CASISGRVAGYTF.

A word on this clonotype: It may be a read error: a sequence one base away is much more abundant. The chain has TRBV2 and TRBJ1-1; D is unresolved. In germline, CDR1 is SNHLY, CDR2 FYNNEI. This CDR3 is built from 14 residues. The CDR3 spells CPSSEITGYTEAFF. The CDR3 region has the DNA TGTCCCAGCAGTGAAATAACGGGTTACACTGAAGCTTTCTTT.

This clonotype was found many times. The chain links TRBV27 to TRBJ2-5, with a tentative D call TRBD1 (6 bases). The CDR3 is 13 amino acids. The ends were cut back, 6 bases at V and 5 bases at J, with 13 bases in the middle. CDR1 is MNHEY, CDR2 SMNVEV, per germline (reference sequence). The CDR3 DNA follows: TGTGCCAGCAGCCTGGGGGCGGAGGAGACCCAGTACTTC. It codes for CASSLGAEETQYF.

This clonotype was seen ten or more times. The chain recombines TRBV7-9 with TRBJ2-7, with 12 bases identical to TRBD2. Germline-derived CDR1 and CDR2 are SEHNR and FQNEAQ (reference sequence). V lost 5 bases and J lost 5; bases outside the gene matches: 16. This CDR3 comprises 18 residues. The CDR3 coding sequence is TGTGCCAGCAGCCCTAAATATAGACTAGCGGGAGTAGCTGACGAGCAGTACTTC. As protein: CASSPKYRLAGVADEQYF.

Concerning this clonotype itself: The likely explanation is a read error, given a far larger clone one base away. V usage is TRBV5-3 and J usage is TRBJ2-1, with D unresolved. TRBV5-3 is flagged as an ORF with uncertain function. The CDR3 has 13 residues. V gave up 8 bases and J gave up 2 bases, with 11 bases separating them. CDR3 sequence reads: CASCFGPYNEQFF. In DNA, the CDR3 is TGTGCCAGCTGCTTCGGACCCTACAATGAGCAGTTCTTC.

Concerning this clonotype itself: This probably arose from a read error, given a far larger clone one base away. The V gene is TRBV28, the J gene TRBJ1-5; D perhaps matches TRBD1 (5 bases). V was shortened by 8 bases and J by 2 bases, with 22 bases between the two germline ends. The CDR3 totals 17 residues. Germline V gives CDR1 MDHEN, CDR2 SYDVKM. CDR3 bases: TGTGCCAGCTGCTTAGAGGGTGGGCGGGGCGGCAATCAGCCCCAGCATTTT. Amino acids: CASCLEGGRGGNQPQHF.

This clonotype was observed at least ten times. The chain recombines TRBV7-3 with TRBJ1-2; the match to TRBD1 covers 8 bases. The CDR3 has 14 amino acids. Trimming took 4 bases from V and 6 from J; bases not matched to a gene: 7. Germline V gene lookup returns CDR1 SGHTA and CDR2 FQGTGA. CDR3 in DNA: TGTGCCAGCAGCTCGACAGGGGACCTACATGGCTACACCTTC. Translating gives CASSSTGDLHGYTF.

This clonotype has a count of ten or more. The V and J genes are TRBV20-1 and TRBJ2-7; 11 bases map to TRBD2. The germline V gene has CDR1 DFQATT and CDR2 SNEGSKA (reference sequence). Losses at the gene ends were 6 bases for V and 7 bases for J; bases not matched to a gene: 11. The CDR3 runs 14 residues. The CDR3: CSATGTSGFEEQYF. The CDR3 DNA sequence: TGCAGTGCCACGGGGACTAGCGGTTTTGAGGAGCAGTACTTC.

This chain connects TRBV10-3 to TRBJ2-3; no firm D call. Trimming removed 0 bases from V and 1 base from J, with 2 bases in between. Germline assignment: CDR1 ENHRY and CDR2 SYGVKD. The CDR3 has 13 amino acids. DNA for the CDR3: TGTGCCATCAGTGAGTCCGGCACAGATACGCAGTATTTT. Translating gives CAISESGTDTQYF.

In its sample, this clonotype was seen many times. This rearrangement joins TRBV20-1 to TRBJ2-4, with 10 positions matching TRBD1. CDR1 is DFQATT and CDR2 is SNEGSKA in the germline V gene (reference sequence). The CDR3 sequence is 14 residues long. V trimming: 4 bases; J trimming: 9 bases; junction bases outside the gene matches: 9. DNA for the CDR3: TGCAGTGCTACAACTCAATGGACAGGGGGCATTCAGTACTTC. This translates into CSATTQWTGGIQYF.

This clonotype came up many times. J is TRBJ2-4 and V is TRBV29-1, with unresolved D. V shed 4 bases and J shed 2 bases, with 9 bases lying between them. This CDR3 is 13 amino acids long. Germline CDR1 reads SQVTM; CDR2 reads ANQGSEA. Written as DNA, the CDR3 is TGCAGCGTTGCCCTCGGCTCCAAAAACATTCAGTACTTC. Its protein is CSVALGSKNIQYF.

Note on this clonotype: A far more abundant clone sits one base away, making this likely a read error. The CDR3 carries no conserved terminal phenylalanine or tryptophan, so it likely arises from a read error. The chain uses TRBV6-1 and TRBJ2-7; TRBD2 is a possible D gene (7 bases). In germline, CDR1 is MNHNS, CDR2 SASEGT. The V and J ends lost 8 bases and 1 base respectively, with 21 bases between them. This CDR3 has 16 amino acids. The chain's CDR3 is CASALSFRGGSYEQYL. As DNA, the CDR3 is TGTGCCAGCGCCCTTTCGTTTAGGGGGGGGTCCTACGAGCAGTACCTC.